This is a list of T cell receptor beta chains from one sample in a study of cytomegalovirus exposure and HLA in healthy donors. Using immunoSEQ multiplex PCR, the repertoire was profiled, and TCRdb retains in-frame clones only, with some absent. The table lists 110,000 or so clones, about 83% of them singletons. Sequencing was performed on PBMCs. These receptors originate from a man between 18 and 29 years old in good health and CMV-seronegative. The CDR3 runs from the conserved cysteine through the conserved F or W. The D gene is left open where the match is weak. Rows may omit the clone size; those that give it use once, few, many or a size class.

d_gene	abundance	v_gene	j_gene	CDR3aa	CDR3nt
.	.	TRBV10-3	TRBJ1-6	CAISEAGVRYNSPLHF	TGTGCCATCAGTGAAGCTGGAGTCCGCTATAATTCACCCCTCCACTTT
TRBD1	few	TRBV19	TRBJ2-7	CASSTLPGTGPFEQYF	TGTGCCAGTAGTACCCTACCGGGGACAGGACCTTTCGAGCAGTACTTC
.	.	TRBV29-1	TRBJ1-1	CSVGLMGGTEAFF	TGCAGCGTCGGCCTCATGGGGGGCACTGAAGCTTTCTTT
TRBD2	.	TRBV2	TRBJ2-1	CAIKGTSGHNEQFF	TGTGCCATCAAAGGGACTAGCGGCCACAATGAGCAGTTCTTC
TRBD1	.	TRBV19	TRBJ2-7	CASSIVAGTGGFHEQYF	TGTGCCAGTAGTATAGTGGCCGGGACAGGGGGTTTCCACGAGCAGTACTTC
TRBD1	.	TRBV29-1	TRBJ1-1	CSVATGGTTEAFF	TGCAGCGTTGCGACAGGGGGGACCACTGAAGCTTTCTTT
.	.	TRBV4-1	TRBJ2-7	CASSPRQSQIYEQYF	TGCGCCAGCAGCCCACGACAGAGCCAAATCTACGAGCAGTACTTC
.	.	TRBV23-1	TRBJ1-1	CASSQSKGSGESNTEAFF	TGCGCCAGCAGTCAATCGAAGGGGTCGGGGGAATCGAACACTGAAGCTTTCTTT
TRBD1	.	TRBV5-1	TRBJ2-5	CASSGGQGARETQYF	TGCGCCAGCAGCGGGGGACAGGGGGCGAGGGAGACCCAGTACTTC
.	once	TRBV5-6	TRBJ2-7	CASSLYGGAGEQYF	TGTGCCAGCAGCTTGTATGGTGGGGCAGGCGAGCAGTACTTC
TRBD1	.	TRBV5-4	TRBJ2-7	CASSRERQGQTYEQYF	TGTGCCAGCAGCAGAGAGCGACAGGGGCAAACATACGAGCAGTACTTC
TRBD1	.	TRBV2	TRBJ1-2	CASSSSGTAYGYTF	TGTGCCAGCAGTTCATCCGGGACAGCCTATGGCTACACCTTC
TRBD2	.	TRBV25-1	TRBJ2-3	CASSEGGDPTDTQYF	TGTGCCAGCAGTGAGGGGGGGGACCCAACTGATACGCAGTATTTT
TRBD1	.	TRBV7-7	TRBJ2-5	CASSRGTGEVQETQYF	TGTGCTAGCAGCCGGGGGACAGGGGAAGTCCAAGAGACCCAGTACTTC
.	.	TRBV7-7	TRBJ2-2	CAVLLSGRGTGELFF	TGTGCCGTTCTGCTTAGCGGCCGAGGGACCGGGGAGCTGTTTTTT
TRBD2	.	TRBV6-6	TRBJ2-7	CASSSVRLAGADEQYF	TGTGCCAGCAGTTCGGTACGCCTAGCGGGAGCTGATGAGCAGTACTTC
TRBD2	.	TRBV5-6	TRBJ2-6	CATYEVGAGAGANVLTF	TGTGCCACTTACGAGGTAGGAGCGGGAGCTGGGGCCAACGTCCTGACTTTC
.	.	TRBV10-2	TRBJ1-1	CASSETGNTEAFF	TGCGCCAGCAGTGAGACCGGGAACACTGAAGCTTTCTTT
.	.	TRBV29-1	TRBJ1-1	CSVALWNTEAFF	TGCAGCGTTGCCCTATGGAACACTGAAGCTTTCTTT
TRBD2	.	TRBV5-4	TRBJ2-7	CASSSGLAGASYEQYF	TGTGCCAGCAGCTCTGGACTAGCGGGGGCCTCCTACGAGCAGTACTTC
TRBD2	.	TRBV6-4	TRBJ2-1	CASSLAGEYNEQFF	TGTGCCAGCAGTCTAGCGGGGGAGTACAATGAGCAGTTCTTC
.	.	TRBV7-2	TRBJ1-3	CASSLASTADGNTIYF	TGTGCCAGCAGCTTAGCGAGCACAGCGGATGGAAACACCATATATTTT
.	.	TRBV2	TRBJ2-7	CASSDMAGTYEQYF	TGTGCCAGCAGTGACATGGCAGGGACCTACGAGCAGTACTTC
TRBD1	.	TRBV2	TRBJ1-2	CASSQDRVYGYTF	TGTGCCAGCAGTCAGGACAGGGTCTATGGCTACACCTTC
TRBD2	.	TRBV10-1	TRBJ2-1	CASSESNSGRFNEQFF	TGCGCCAGCAGTGAGTCAAACAGCGGGAGGTTTAATGAGCAGTTCTTC
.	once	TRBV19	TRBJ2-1	CASSMRYREQFF	TGTGCCAGTAGTATGAGGTACCGGGAGCAGTTCTTC
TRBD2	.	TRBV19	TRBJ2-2	CASSMVPRGSGELFF	TGTGCCAGTAGTATGGTCCCGCGGGGGTCCGGGGAGCTGTTTTTT
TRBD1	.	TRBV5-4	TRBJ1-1	CASSLGTGLNTEAFF	TGTGCCAGCAGCTTGGGGACAGGGCTGAACACTGAAGCTTTCTTT
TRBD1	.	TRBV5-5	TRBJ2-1	CASSPEMGQQTDEQFF	TGTGCCAGCAGCCCCGAAATGGGACAGCAGACGGATGAGCAGTTCTTC
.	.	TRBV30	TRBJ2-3	CASTTGTSTDTQYF	TGTGCCTCCACGACAGGTACTAGCACAGATACGCAGTATTTT
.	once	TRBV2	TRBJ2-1	CASIGDFIYNEQFF	TGTGCCAGCATAGGGGATTTTATATACAATGAGCAGTTCTTC
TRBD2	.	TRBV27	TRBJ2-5	CASSLSSGVLETQYF	TGTGCCAGCAGTTTATCTAGCGGGGTTTTAGAGACCCAGTACTTC
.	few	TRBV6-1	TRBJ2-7	CASSRRGPTFEQYF	TGTGCCAGCAGTCGCAGAGGGCCGACCTTCGAGCAGTACTTC
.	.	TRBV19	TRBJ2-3	CASTPRRAGSSTDTQYF	TGTGCCAGTACCCCTCGGAGGGCGGGGAGTAGCACAGATACGCAGTATTTT
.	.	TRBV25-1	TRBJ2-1	CASSPGQGPPEFF	TGTGCCAGCAGTCCCGGGCAGGGGCCGCCTGAGTTCTTC
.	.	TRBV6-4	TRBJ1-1	CASSEREASTEAFF	TGTGCCAGCAGTGAGCGGGAGGCCAGCACTGAAGCTTTCTTT
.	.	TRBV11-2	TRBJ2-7	CASSLGPTGPTYEQYF	TGTGCCAGCAGCTTAGGCCCGACAGGACCCACCTACGAGCAGTACTTC
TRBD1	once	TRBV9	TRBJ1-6	CASSAQGRDNSPLHF	TGTGCCAGCAGCGCACAGGGGCGGGATAATTCACCCCTCCACTTT
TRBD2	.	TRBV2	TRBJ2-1	CARLGLAGRNEQFF	TGTGCCAGGTTAGGACTAGCGGGTCGCAATGAGCAGTTCTTC
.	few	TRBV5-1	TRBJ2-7	CASSLAAGRNEQYF	TGCGCCAGCAGCTTGGCGGCAGGGAGGAACGAGCAGTACTTC
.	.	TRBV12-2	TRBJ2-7	CASRLGQGALTYEQYF	TGTGCAAGTCGCTTAGGACAGGGGGCCCTCACCTACGAGCAGTACTTC
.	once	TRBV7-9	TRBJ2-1	CASSPGGPFSEQFF	TGTGCCAGCAGCCCCGGAGGGCCTTTTAGTGAGCAGTTCTTC
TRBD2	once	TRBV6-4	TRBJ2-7	CASSYRTSGGDYEQYF	TGTGCCAGCAGTTACCGGACTAGCGGGGGGGACTACGAGCAGTACTTC
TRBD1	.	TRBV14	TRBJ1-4	CASSPQGAQEKLFF	TGTGCCAGCAGCCCGCAGGGGGCTCAGGAAAAACTGTTTTTT
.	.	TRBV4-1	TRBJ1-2	CASSRMGGGHGYTF	TGCGCCAGCAGCCGTATGGGGGGAGGACATGGCTACACCTTC
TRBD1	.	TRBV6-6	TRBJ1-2	CASSSTTGGRDYGYTF	TGTGCCAGCAGTTCGACGACAGGGGGCAGAGACTATGGCTACACCTTC
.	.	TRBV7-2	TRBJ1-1	CASSLEATTNTEAFF	TGTGCCAGCAGCTTAGAGGCGACTACGAACACTGAAGCTTTCTTT
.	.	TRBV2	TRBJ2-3	CASSEEATGTDTQYF	TGTGCCAGCAGTGAAGAAGCGACAGGCACAGATACGCAGTATTTT
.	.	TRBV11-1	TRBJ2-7	CASSLARNSWAYEQYF	TGTGCCAGCAGCTTAGCGCGGAATAGTTGGGCCTACGAGCAGTACTTC
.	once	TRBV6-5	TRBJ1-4	CASSSGGANEKLFF	TGTGCCAGCAGTTCGGGGGGGGCTAATGAAAAACTGTTTTTT
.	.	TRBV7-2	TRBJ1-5	CASSLDSVPQPQHF	TGTGCCAGCAGCCTCGATTCGGTACCTCAGCCCCAGCATTTT
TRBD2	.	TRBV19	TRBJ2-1	CASSIRLAGLFSYNEQFF	TGTGCCAGTAGTATAAGACTAGCGGGCTTATTCTCCTACAATGAGCAGTTCTTC
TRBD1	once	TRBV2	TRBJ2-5	CASSEWGTGETQYF	TGTGCCAGCAGTGAATGGGGGACAGGAGAGACCCAGTACTTC